This is a list of T cell receptor beta chains from one sample in a study of blood T cell repertoires in COVID-19. TCRdb keeps only in-frame clones here, not all; method: immunoSEQ multiplex PCR. This table holds roughly 120,000 clones, around nine tenths found once. Sequencing was carried out using peripheral blood. The receptors shown here come from a man between 40 and 49 years old with acute or convalescent COVID-19. CDR3s include the opening cysteine and the closing phenylalanine or tryptophan. Each record gives: V gene, J gene, D gene, clone size, CDR3 protein, CDR3 DNA. The D gene is left open where the match is weak. Clone size is not always given. Where it is, it says once, few, many or a class for expanded clones.

>TRBV4-1|TRBJ2-4|-|-
CASSQDPGENIQYF
TGCGCCAGCAGCCAAGATCCAGGGGAAAACATTCAGTACTTC
>TRBV20-1|TRBJ1-2|-|-
CSASALVGYGYTF
TGCAGTGCTAGTGCACTGGTTGGCTATGGCTACACCTTC
>TRBV18|TRBJ2-3|-|-
CASSPILKQGRDDTQYF
TGTGCCAGCTCACCCATACTGAAACAGGGGCGGGACGATACGCAGTATTTT
>TRBV19|TRBJ1-2|TRBD1|-
CATEGQSYGYTF
TGTGCCACCGAGGGACAGAGCTATGGCTACACCTTC
>TRBV5-4|TRBJ2-1|-|-
CASSSFGGQREQFF
TGTGCCAGCAGCTCTTTCGGGGGACAGAGGGAGCAGTTCTTC
>TRBV2|TRBJ2-1|TRBD2|once
CASRIGLAGGLNEQFF
TGTGCCAGCAGGATCGGACTAGCGGGAGGACTCAATGAGCAGTTCTTC
>TRBV5-1|TRBJ1-1|-|few
CASSLVPKEDTEAFF
TGCGCCAGCAGCTTGGTCCCAAAGGAGGACACTGAAGCTTTCTTT
>TRBV29-1|TRBJ1-2|-|-
CSVVRSRDIHGYTF
TGCAGCGTTGTTCGGTCCAGAGACATCCATGGCTACACCTTC
>TRBV7-8|TRBJ2-7|-|-
CASSLVGGAYEQYF
TGTGCCAGCAGCTTAGTGGGAGGAGCCTACGAGCAGTACTTC
>TRBV5-1|TRBJ1-4|-|-
CASSLARGSTNEKLFF
TGCGCCAGCAGCTTGGCCCGAGGGTCAACTAATGAAAAACTGTTTTTT
>TRBV12-3/TRBV12-4|TRBJ1-1|-|once
CASSLTVNTEAFF
TGTGCCAGCAGTCTCACAGTCAACACTGAAGCTTTCTTT
>TRBV5-4|TRBJ2-5|TRBD1|-
CASSSPGQLQETQYF
TGTGCCAGCAGTTCTCCGGGACAGCTACAAGAGACCCAGTACTTC
>TRBV11-3|TRBJ2-6|TRBD1|once
CASSLGTGVSGGNVLTF
TGTGCCAGCAGCTTAGGGACAGGTGTCTCTGGTGGCAACGTCCTGACTTTC
>TRBV19|TRBJ2-7|-|few
CASSTWGDQSYEQYF
TGTGCCAGTAGTACCTGGGGGGACCAGTCCTACGAGCAGTACTTC
>TRBV18|TRBJ1-2|TRBD1|-
CASSPGQGNGYTF
TGTGCCAGCTCACCGGGACAGGGAAATGGCTACACCTTC
>TRBV21-1|TRBJ2-1|-|-
CASSKGRRGTGCDNEQFF
TGTGCCAGCAGCAAAGGCCGCCGGGGGACAGGCTGTGACAATGAGCAGTTCTTC
>TRBV2|TRBJ2-2|TRBD1|-
CASRRETGGTGELFF
TGTGCCAGCAGAAGGGAGACAGGGGGCACCGGGGAGCTGTTTTTT
>TRBV9|TRBJ1-5|TRBD1|-
CASSAGQGNGPQHF
TGTGCCAGTAGCGCGGGACAGGGGAACGGGCCCCAGCATTTT
>TRBV19|TRBJ1-2|TRBD1|-
CASSNDRDRVFGYTF
TGTGCCAGTAGTAACGACCGGGACAGGGTTTTTGGCTACACCTTC
>TRBV27|TRBJ2-7|TRBD1|-
CASSSRDSTYEQYF
TGTGCCAGCAGTTCCCGGGACAGTACCTACGAGCAGTACTTC
>TRBV6-5|TRBJ1-4|TRBD1|-
CASIMTGNSEKLFF
TGTGCCAGCATTATGACAGGGAACAGCGAAAAACTGTTTTTT
>TRBV29-1|TRBJ1-1|TRBD1|-
CSVMGSGGTEAFF
TGCAGCGTCATGGGGTCAGGGGGTACTGAAGCTTTCTTT
>TRBV5-5|TRBJ1-5|-|-
CASSRWGDSNQPQHF
TGTGCCAGCAGCAGGTGGGGGGACAGCAATCAGCCCCAGCATTTT
>TRBV30|TRBJ1-6|-|-
CAWTPPQDYNSPLHF
TGTGCCTGGACCCCACCTCAGGACTATAATTCACCCCTCCACTTT
>TRBV11-2|TRBJ2-3|TRBD2|-
CASSSRPSAGGRDTQYF
TGTGCCAGCAGCTCCCGTCCGTCAGCGGGAGGGAGAGATACGCAGTATTTT
>TRBV5-6|TRBJ1-1|-|-
CASSSLDSMNTEAFF
TGTGCCAGCAGCTCCCTGGACAGCATGAACACTGAAGCTTTCTTT
>TRBV24-1|TRBJ1-2|-|-
CATSDPQGGVYGYTF
TGTGCCACCAGTGACCCACAGGGAGGGGTCTATGGCTACACCTTC
>TRBV30|TRBJ2-7|-|-
CAWRPSGTTYEQYF
TGTGCCTGGAGGCCTTCCGGGACAACCTACGAGCAGTACTTC
>TRBV19|TRBJ1-5|-|-
CASTVAGVGDQPQHF
TGTGCCAGTACCGTTGCAGGGGTGGGCGATCAGCCCCAGCATTTT
>TRBV19|TRBJ2-7|-|-
CASSATDSHKQYF
TGTGCCAGTAGTGCTACAGACAGCCACAAGCAGTACTTC
>TRBV19|TRBJ2-5|-|-
CASSGGNGETQYF
TGTGCCAGTAGTGGGGGGAATGGTGAGACCCAGTACTTC
>TRBV3-1/TRBV3-2|TRBJ1-4|-|-
CASSQDRVATNEKLFF
TGTGCCAGCAGCCAAGATCGGGTGGCAACTAATGAAAAACTGTTTTTT
>TRBV4-1|TRBJ1-2|-|-
CASSHETAVNYGYTF
TGCGCCAGCAGCCATGAGACAGCCGTGAACTATGGCTACACCTTC
>TRBV4-2|TRBJ1-6|TRBD1|-
CASSQAGTGVIESPLHF
TGTGCCAGCAGCCAAGCCGGGACAGGGGTTATCGAATCACCCCTCCACTTT
>TRBV2|TRBJ1-4|-|-
CASRTRGEENEKLFF
TGTGCCAGCAGAACCCGGGGTGAGGAAAATGAAAAACTGTTTTTT
>TRBV19|TRBJ2-3|TRBD1|-
CASSPGQGLDTQYF
TGTGCCAGTAGCCCGGGACAGGGATTAGATACGCAGTATTTT
>TRBV15|TRBJ1-2|-|once
CATSSRQEYGYTF
TGTGCCACCAGCAGTAGACAGGAGTATGGCTACACCTTC
>TRBV12-3/TRBV12-4|TRBJ2-1|-|-
CASSQGNEQFF
TGTGCCAGCAGTCAGGGTAATGAGCAGTTCTTC
>TRBV6-5|TRBJ1-1|-|-
CASFARKAFF
TGTGCCAGCTTTGCTAGAAAAGCTTTCTTT
>TRBV7-2|TRBJ1-4|-|-
CASSSRSGHNEKLFF
TGTGCCAGCAGTTCCCGGTCAGGCCATAATGAAAAACTGTTTTTT
>TRBV5-1|TRBJ1-1|-|once
CASRGANTEAFF
TGCGCCAGCCGAGGAGCGAACACTGAAGCTTTCTTT
>TRBV13|TRBJ2-1|TRBD2|once
CASSSNSGRLAGINEQFF
TGTGCCAGCAGCTCAAACAGCGGGAGGCTAGCGGGAATTAATGAGCAGTTCTTC
>TRBV19|TRBJ1-1|-|-
CASSIRGPGHNTEAFF
TGTGCCAGTAGTATTAGGGGACCGGGACACAACACTGAAGCTTTCTTT
>TRBV11-3|TRBJ2-2|-|-
CASSFTTQGAGELFF
TGTGCCAGCAGCTTTACGACACAAGGGGCCGGGGAGCTGTTTTTT
>TRBV10-3|TRBJ1-1|-|-
CAISESRGRAADTEAFF
TGTGCCATCAGTGAGTCCAGAGGCAGGGCGGCGGACACTGAAGCTTTCTTT
>TRBV12-5|TRBJ2-1|TRBD2|-
CASGLASTSGGAYNEQFF
TGTGCTAGTGGTTTGGCCTCGACTAGCGGGGGGGCCTACAATGAGCAGTTCTTC
>TRBV5-4|TRBJ2-1|TRBD2|-
CASTVSGGQNEQFF
TGTGCCAGCACCGTTAGCGGGGGGCAGAATGAGCAGTTCTTC
>TRBV10-3|TRBJ2-3|-|few
CAIAAGTDTQYF
TGTGCCATCGCCGCGGGCACAGATACGCAGTATTTT
>TRBV2|TRBJ2-3|-|once
CASSERGRLGLDTQYF
TGTGCCAGCAGTGAGCGGGGCAGGCTCGGTTTGGATACGCAGTATTTT
>TRBV11-3|TRBJ2-7|-|-
CASSLGAGYSYEQYF
TGTGCCAGCAGCTTAGGAGCAGGGTACTCCTACGAGCAGTACTTC
>TRBV2|TRBJ2-3|TRBD2|-
CASSALAGVMGSSTDTQYF
TGTGCCAGCAGTGCCCTAGCGGGAGTAATGGGGTCTAGCACAGATACGCAGTATTTT
>TRBV7-2|TRBJ2-3|-|-
CASSPGTSTDTQYF
TGTGCCAGCAGTCCCGGGACTAGCACAGATACGCAGTATTTT
>TRBV3-1/TRBV3-2|TRBJ2-1|-|-
CASSQARQPLYNEQFF
TGTGCCAGCAGCCAAGCCCGACAGCCCTTATACAATGAGCAGTTCTTC
>TRBV19|TRBJ1-6|-|-
CASSETAYNSPLHF
TGTGCCAGTAGTGAGACAGCGTATAATTCACCCCTCCACTTT
>TRBV7-2|TRBJ2-1|TRBD1|-
CASRTGASYNEQFF
TGTGCCAGTAGGACAGGGGCTTCCTACAATGAGCAGTTCTTC
>TRBV30|TRBJ1-2|TRBD1|-
CAWSLQGTYGYTF
TGTGCCTGGAGCTTACAGGGGACATATGGCTACACCTTC
>TRBV6-5|TRBJ1-1|-|-
CASSRGQNTEAFF
TGTGCCAGCAGCCGGGGACAGAACACTGAAGCTTTCTTT
>TRBV30|TRBJ2-1|TRBD2|-
CAWTSGGALDEQFF
TGTGCCTGGACTAGCGGGGGGGCATTGGATGAGCAGTTCTTC